This T cell receptor (beta chain) comes out of a study of T cell responses to AZD1222 COVID-19 vaccine. Study in general: Doses given second, at about 4 or about 12 weeks, were pooled.

Produced via immunoSEQ multiplex PCR; TCRdb's table is partial and in-frame only. The sample consists of tens of thousands of clones, 88% of them appearing once. CDR3 size: 14 residues. The V segment lost 3 bases and the J segment 6 bases; nucleotides outside the gene matches: 8. From germline, CDR1 is SGHRS and CDR2 YFSETQ. This clone was picked up one time. The receptor's source is an adult in good health. The chain has TRBV5-1 and TRBJ1-2; 7 nucleotides line up with TRBD1. The sample was peripheral blood, taken on day 0 of AZD1222 vaccination. CDR3 sequence: CASSSIDRVNGYTF. DNA of the CDR3: TGCGCCAGCAGCTCCATCGACAGGGTCAATGGCTACACCTTC.